This TCR beta chain derives from a study of response to subunit inactivated influenza vaccine. Worth noting for this clonotype: At one of its ends the junction is not consistent with the germline gene, which may arise from a read error.

This CDR3 comprises 13 residues. CDR1 and CDR2 (germline): MNHNS, SASEGT. TCRdb independently ran MiXCR on the RT-PCR reads; one entry per CDR3 protein. Among around 750,000 distinct CDR3 sequences listed, about 20% were seen once. The material sequenced was PBMCs from blood, taken 5 days after vaccination. The gene calls are TRBV6-1 and TRBJ2-7, with D unresolved. The origin of this receptor is a man over 45 who received an inactivated influenza vaccine. CDR3 residues: CASREGLSYEQYF. In DNA form, the CDR3 reads TGTGCCAGCAGAGAAGGGCTCTCCTACGAGCAGTACTTC.